Below are 12 T cell receptor beta chains sequenced from a single sample in a study of T-cell reconstitution after alpha-beta-depleted transplantation in children. The library targeted TCRbeta and was prepared with unique molecular identifiers. MiXCR, applied by TCRdb to the PCR reads, yields one record per CDR3 protein. The sample has around 410,000 distinct CDR3 sequences, about a tenth seen once. The specimen comprised PBMCs from the stem cell graft donor, sampled from the stem cell graft. The receptors derive from a human donor who donated a stem cell graft to a child with acute myeloid leukemia.

This clonotype was found many times. The chain has TRBV20-1 and TRBJ1-1, with TRBD1 matching 8 bases. The junction had 5 bases not matched to a gene; V was cut back by 4 bases and J by 1 base. From germline, CDR1 is DFQATT and CDR2 SNEGSKA (reference sequence). The CDR3 runs 14 residues. CDR3 in amino acids: CSAKAGQGNTEAFF. The CDR3 DNA is TGCAGTGCTAAAGCAGGACAGGGGAACACTGAAGCTTTCTTT.

Only a few counts were recorded for this clonotype. The V gene is TRBV12-3 or TRBV12-4, the J gene TRBJ1-5, with D unresolved. V was shortened by 1 base and J by 16 bases, with 17 bases between the two germline ends. The CDR3 consists of 13 residues. The CDR3 loop reads CASSLGSRSPDHF. The CDR3 DNA reads as TGTGCCAGCAGTTTAGGTTCCAGATCGCCCGATCATTTT.

The table lists this clonotype with a few counts. The V and J genes are TRBV6-1 and TRBJ1-5; no clear D gene. V was cut by 8 bases and J by 0 bases, with 11 bases left in between. Germline V gives CDR1 MNHNS, CDR2 SASEGT. The CDR3 runs to 14 residues. The CDR3 reads CASVAGDSNQPQHF. In DNA form, the CDR3 reads TGTGCCAGCGTAGCGGGAGATAGCAATCAGCCCCAGCATTTT.

This clonotype has a handful of counts. V usage is TRBV7-6 and J usage is TRBJ2-6; 11 bases fit TRBD2. Per germline, CDR1 SGHVS and CDR2 FNYEAQ. This CDR3 region has 18 residues. V was pared by 2 bases and J by 2 bases, with 5 bases of the junction left unmatched. The CDR3 DNA sequence: TGTGCCAGCAGCTTATTACTTAGCGGGAGGGCTGGGGCCAACGTCCTGACTTTC. Protein: CASSLLLSGRAGANVLTF. The whole variable domain, filled in from reference TRBV7-6 and TRBJ2-6, reads GAGVSQSPRYKVTKRGQDVALRCDPISGHVSLYWYRQALGQGPEFLTYFNYEAQQDKSGLPNDRFSAERPEGSISTLTIQRTEQRDSAMYRCASSLLLSGRAGANVLTFGAGSRLTVL.

The V and J genes are TRBV5-5 and TRBJ1-5; weak D call: TRBD1 (5 bases). The CDR3 is 15 amino acids. Trimming removed 0 bases from V and 6 bases from J, with 13 bases in between. From germline, CDR1 is SGHKS and CDR2 YYEKEE (reference sequence). The CDR3 nucleotides read TGTGCCAGCAGCTTGGATCGAGGGGCTGCTCAGCCCCAGCATTTT. This translates into CASSLDRGAAQPQHF. The variable domain in full, completed from reference TRBV5-5 and TRBJ1-5, reads DAGVTQSPTHLIKTRGQQVTLRCSPISGHKSVSWYQQVLGQGPQFIFQYYEKEERGRGNFPDRFSARQFPNYSSELNVNALLLGDSALYLCASSLDRGAAQPQHFGDGTRLSIL.

This clonotype was found a few times. This chain uses TRBV30 with TRBJ1-2, with D unclear. The CDR3 covers 14 residues. Trimming pared 4 bases from V and 0 bases from J, leaving 12 bases between. Germline V gene data show CDR1 as GTSNPN and CDR2 as SVGIG (reference sequence). This chain's CDR3 is CAWTLGLANYGYTF. Here the CDR3 DNA reads TGTGCCTGGACGCTGGGCCTAGCTAACTATGGCTACACCTTC.

This chain joins TRBV5-6 and TRBJ2-5; tentative D call: TRBD2 (6 bases). Per germline, CDR1 SGHDT and CDR2 YYEEEE. CDR3 length: 16 residues. With 4 bases removed from V and 4 bases from J, the gap between germline ends came to 20 bases. The CDR3 nucleotides read TGTGCCAGCAGCCAGAAGACAGTCCGGAGGGGAGAGACCCAGTACTTC. Translation gives CASSQKTVRRGETQYF. The variable domain in full, completed from reference TRBV5-6 and TRBJ2-5, reads DAGVTQSPTHLIKTRGQQVTLRCSPKSGHDTVSWYQQALGQGPQFIFQYYEEEERQRGNFPDRFSGHQFPNYSSELNVNALLLGDSALYLCASSQKTVRRGETQYFGPGTRLLVL.

J is TRBJ1-3 and V is TRBV11-2, with D uncertain. Trimming took 5 bases from V and 0 from J, leaving 14 bases between them. Germline V gives CDR1 SGHAT, CDR2 FQNNGV. The CDR3 is 16 amino acids. Here the CDR3 reads CASSHQIGFSGNTIYF. For the CDR3, the DNA is TGTGCCAGCAGCCATCAAATCGGTTTCTCTGGAAACACCATATATTTT. Drawing the rest from reference TRBV11-2 and TRBJ1-3, the complete variable domain is EAGVAQSPRYKIIEKRQSVAFWCNPISGHATLYWYQQILGQGPKLLIQFQNNGVVDDSQLPKDRFSAERLKGVDSTLKIQPAKLEDSAVYLCASSHQIGFSGNTIYFGEGSWLTVV.

This clonotype was observed a few times. V is TRBV6-1 and J is TRBJ1-2; D unresolved. Trimming removed 8 bases at V and 4 bases at J, with 8 bases between. Germline V gives CDR1 MNHNS, CDR2 SASEGT. The CDR3 contains 11 residues. DNA for the CDR3: TGTGCCAGCGGCCAGTCCTATGGCTACACCTTC. Protein product: CASGQSYGYTF.

The chain links TRBV10-3 to TRBJ1-5, with 8 bases that match TRBD1. Trimming removed 4 bases from V and 0 bases from J; junction bases left unmatched: 8. CDR1 is ENHRY, CDR2 SYGVKD, per germline. The CDR3 is 17 amino acids. Written as DNA, the CDR3 is TGTGCCATCAGTGCGGACAGGGCCGTTTATAGCAATCAGCCCCAGCATTTT. As protein: CAISADRAVYSNQPQHF.

This clonotype was observed a handful of times. This chain links TRBV20-1 with TRBJ2-5, with 8 bases aligning to TRBD2. Losses at the gene ends were 6 bases for V and 5 bases for J; bases not matched to a gene: 14. Germline loops: CDR1 DFQATT, CDR2 SNEGSKA (reference sequence). The CDR3 has 15 amino acids. The CDR3 is CSALPSGGGKETQYF. The CDR3 region has the DNA TGCAGTGCCCTACCGTCGGGCGGGGGGAAGGAGACCCAGTACTTC.

This clonotype was seen more than once but under ten times. The chain has TRBV20-1 and TRBJ1-4; 9 nucleotides align to TRBD1. Germline assignment: CDR1 DFQATT and CDR2 SNEGSKA (reference sequence). CDR3 length equals 15 residues. V gave up 4 bases and J gave up 3 bases; unmatched junction bases: 6. CDR3 amino acids: CSAKGQGKANEKLFF. CDR3 in DNA: TGCAGTGCTAAGGGACAGGGAAAGGCTAATGAAAAACTGTTTTTT.